Below, 8 T cell receptor beta chains from the same sample are listed, as sequenced in a study of T cells in women clearing cervical HPV infection (dated 2018 in TCRdb). Libraries came from the immunoSEQ multiplex PCR assay. This immuneACCESS table, as held by TCRdb, lists in-frame sequences with V and J called but not all clones. Of the missing ones, under half trace to an unresolved V gene in checked studies; the others have no known cause. The table for this sample records about 26,000 clones. The ten biggest clones cover 11% of the sample. Sequencing was carried out using blood buffy coat. The receptors here all came from a woman between 18 and 70 years old with a cervical HPV16 infection that either progressed to CIN3+ or cleared (not recorded which).

As regards this clone: Read sequence stops 3 residues before the CDR3 end, and the germline J gene provides the missing end. This chain uses TRBV5-4 with TRBJ1-6; D ambiguous. The CDR3 runs to 14 residues. The V end lost 2 bases, the J end lost 9 bases, and 12 bases lay between the germline ends. In germline, CDR1 is SGHNT, CDR2 YYREEE (reference sequence). The CDR3 spells CASSFRGFGSPLHF. The DNA read from the CDR3 is TGTGCCAGCAGCTTCCGGGGATTCGGTTCACCC.

Comments on this clone: The read gets to within 3 residues of the CDR3 end, and the germline J gene fills in the rest. This chain uses TRBV20-1 with TRBJ1-2, with 8 bases lining up with TRBD1. Germline assignment: CDR1 DFQATT and CDR2 SNEGSKA (reference sequence). The CDR3 consists of 14 residues. Trimming took 3 bases from V and 5 from J; bases not matched to a gene: 8. The CDR3 DNA, read in part, is TGCAGTGCTAGGGCGGACAGGGTTTCATATGGC. The encoded protein is CSARADRVSYG. The full CDR3 reads CSARADRVSYGYTF.

Of note for this clone: The DNA ends 3 residues before the CDR3 does, and the rest of the CDR3 is filled in from the germline J gene. This rearrangement joins TRBV20-1 to TRBJ1-2; D may be TRBD1 (5 bases). CDR1 and CDR2 (germline): DFQATT, SNEGSKA (reference sequence). There are 12 residues in the CDR3. The CDR3 loop reads CSATDRGEGYTF. Incomplete CDR3 DNA: TGCAGTGCTACCGACAGAGGAGAGGGG.

A note on this clone: The CDR3 is cut off 3 residues early in the read; its end comes from the germline J gene. V and J are TRBV5-6 and TRBJ2-7; weak D call: TRBD2 (5 bases). Germline V gene sequence: CDR1 SGHDT, CDR2 YYEEEE. The CDR3 consists of 13 residues. V lost 0 bases and J 6 bases, leaving 10 bases between the germline ends. The sequenced part of the CDR3 DNA is TGTGCCAGCAGCTTGGCGGGGTATTTCGAG. Translated, it gives CASSLAGYFE. The full CDR3 is CASSLAGYFEQYF. Supplemented by reference TRBV5-6 and TRBJ2-7, the full variable domain reads DAGVTQSPTHLIKTRGQQVTLRCSPKSGHDTVSWYQQALGQGPQFIFQYYEEEERQRGNFPDRFSGHQFPNYSSELNVNALLLGDSALYLCASSLAGYFEQYFGPGTRLTVT.

Note on this clone: Coverage ceases 3 residues before the CDR3 finishes, and the germline J gene fills in the end. J is TRBJ2-3 and V is TRBV28, with D possibly TRBD1 on 6 matching bases. The CDR3 contains 16 residues. V lost 7 bases, J lost 6 bases, and 23 bases lay in between. The germline gives CDR1 MDHEN, CDR2 SYDVKM. The CDR3 region is CASTKTVQGWSDTQYF. Incomplete CDR3 DNA: TGTGCCAGCACCAAGACGGTACAGGGATGGAGCGATACG.

Remarks on this clone: The read falls 3 residues short of the CDR3 end, and the missing part is taken from the germline J gene. The chain links TRBV6-2 or TRBV6-3 to TRBJ1-1; D not resolved. This CDR3 region has 11 residues. Germline V gives CDR1 MNHEY, CDR2 SVGEGT. The chain's CDR3 is CASSNIGEAFF. The DNA read from the CDR3 is TGTGCCAGCAGTAATATAGGGGAA.

As regards this clone: Read coverage stops 3 residues before the CDR3 terminus; the germline J gene supplies the remainder. This rearrangement joins TRBV19 to TRBJ2-3; D might be TRBD2 (6 bases). The CDR3 extends over 13 amino acids. Looked up from germline, CDR1 is LNHDA and CDR2 is SQIVND (reference sequence). CDR3 bases read: TGTGCCAGTAGTACTACTAGCAATCAGCCG. Translated: CASSTTSNQP. The CDR3 in full is CASSTTSNQPQYF.

As to this clone: With the read ending 3 residues before the CDR3 end, the germline J gene is used to fill in that end. The V call is TRBV20-1, the J call TRBJ1-2; TRBD1 agrees at 10 bases. CDR1 is DFQATT and CDR2 is SNEGSKA in the germline V gene (reference sequence). The CDR3 extends over 16 amino acids. This CDR3 is CSARDFGTGAGGGYTF. The sequenced part of the CDR3 DNA is TGCAGTGCTAGAGATTTCGGGACAGGGGCAGGTGGAGGC.